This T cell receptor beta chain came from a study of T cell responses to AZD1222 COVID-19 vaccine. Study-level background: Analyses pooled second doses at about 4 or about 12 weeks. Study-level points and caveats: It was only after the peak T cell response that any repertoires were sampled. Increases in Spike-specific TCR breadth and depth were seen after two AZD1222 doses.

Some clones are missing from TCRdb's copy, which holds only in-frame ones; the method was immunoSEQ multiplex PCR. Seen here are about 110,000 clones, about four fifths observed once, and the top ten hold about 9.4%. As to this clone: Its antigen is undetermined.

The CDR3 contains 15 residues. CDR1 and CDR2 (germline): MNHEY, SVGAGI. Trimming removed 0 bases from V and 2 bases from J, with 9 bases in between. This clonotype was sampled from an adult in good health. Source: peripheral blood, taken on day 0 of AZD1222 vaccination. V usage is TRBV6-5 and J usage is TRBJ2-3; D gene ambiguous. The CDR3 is CASSYSRLHTDTQYF. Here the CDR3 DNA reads TGTGCCAGCAGTTACTCTCGCCTACACACAGATACGCAGTATTTT.